These 26 T cell receptor beta chains came from one sample sequenced in a study of T cell changes during pregnancy in multiple sclerosis. Profiling relied on immunoSEQ multiplex PCR, and the TCRdb table lists in-frame clones only, not all of them. The profile shows fewer than 50,000 clones, around 90% of them singletons. Sample: CD4+ T cells from peripheral blood mononuclear cells, taken in the third trimester of pregnancy. The receptors come from a female donor with multiple sclerosis, enrolled in a pregnancy study.

CDR3 bases: TGTGCCAGCAGCTTGTACGGCGGAGGGCCAGATACGCAGTATTTT. The encoded protein is CASSLYGGGPDTQYF. The chain employs TRBV5-4 and TRBJ2-3; tentatively, D is TRBD2 (6 bases). The CDR3 length is 15 residues. The V gene's germline CDR1 is SGHNT and CDR2 YYREEE (reference sequence). Trimming stripped 1 base from V and 4 bases from J, with 13 bases between.

This clone is a singleton in its sample. The chain uses TRBV4-2 and TRBJ2-7; tentative D call: TRBD1 (6 bases). This CDR3 spans 12 amino acids. Trimming pared 4 bases from V and 4 bases from J, leaving 8 bases between. Germline-derived CDR1 and CDR2 are LGHNA and YNFKEQ. The DNA for the CDR3 is TGTGCCAGCAGCCGAGGGGGTTACGAGCAGTACTTC. Translation gives CASSRGGYEQYF.

This chain connects TRBV4-1 to TRBJ1-1; D is unclear. Trimming removed 1 base at V and 6 bases at J, with 9 bases between. Germline V gives CDR1 MGHRA, CDR2 YSYEKL. This CDR3 has 13 amino acids. CDR3 in amino acids: CASSQAGVSEAFF. The CDR3 DNA reads as TGCGCCAGCAGCCAAGCCGGGGTATCTGAAGCTTTCTTT.

The chain couples TRBV11-2 to TRBJ2-1; D remains unclear. The CDR3 runs to 15 residues. The V gene lost 5 bases and the J gene lost 3 bases, with 14 bases spanning the gap. Germline CDR1 is SGHAT and CDR2 is FQNNGV. The CDR3, as DNA: TGTGCCAGCAGCCGCGGTTCCCCCTACTACAATGAGCAGTTCTTC. Encoded protein: CASSRGSPYYNEQFF.

The rearrangement links TRBV28 to TRBJ1-2, with 8 bases matching TRBD1. CDR3 length: 16 residues. CDR1 is MDHEN, CDR2 SYDVKM, per germline. V shed 8 bases, J shed 2 bases, and the junction held 13 bases outside the gene matches. The CDR3: CASDTGGAWLNYGYTF. The DNA for the CDR3 is TGTGCCAGCGATACAGGGGGGGCTTGGTTGAACTATGGCTACACCTTC.

The V gene is TRBV19, the J gene TRBJ1-3; D might be TRBD1 (5 bases). The CDR3 is 15 residues long. Germline-derived CDR1 and CDR2 are LNHDA and SQIVND (reference sequence). Trimming removed 9 bases at V and 0 bases at J, with 15 bases between. CDR3 in amino acids: CASTRQINSGNTIYF. The CDR3 DNA is TGTGCCAGCACCCGACAGATCAACTCTGGAAACACCATATATTTT.

J is TRBJ2-1 and V is TRBV6-1; 7 positions match TRBD2. V lost 1 base, J lost 3 bases, and 3 bases stayed unmatched. The CDR3 spans 15 residues. Per germline, CDR1 MNHNS and CDR2 SASEGT. The DNA for the CDR3 is TGTGCCAGCAGTGAAGAGCGCGGGAGCTACAATGAGCAGTTCTTC. Amino acid sequence: CASSEERGSYNEQFF.

V and J are TRBV19 and TRBJ2-4; TRBD2 agrees at 10 bases. Losses at the gene ends were 0 bases for V and 0 bases for J; bases not matched to a gene: 17. The CDR3 consists of 22 residues. Germline V gives CDR1 LNHDA, CDR2 SQIVND (reference sequence). The CDR3 sequence: CASSIDPIAGGSVIGAKNIQYF. The CDR3 DNA follows: TGTGCCAGTAGTATAGACCCCATAGCGGGAGGCTCGGTTATCGGAGCCAAAAACATTCAGTACTTC.

This chain connects TRBV7-8 to TRBJ2-4; no clear D gene. The CDR3 runs 16 residues. The V and J ends lost 1 base and 0 bases respectively, with 10 bases between them. Germline CDR1 and CDR2: SGHVS and FQNEAQ. CDR3 DNA sequence: TGTGCCAGCAGCTTAGACAGAATTAAAGCCAAAAACATTCAGTACTTC. Encoded protein: CASSLDRIKAKNIQYF.

CDR3 nucleotides: TGTGCCAGTAGTATGGAGACTCCAGGGCTCGGTTACACCTTC. Its translation is CASSMETPGLGYTF. This sequence joins TRBV19 and TRBJ1-2, with D perhaps TRBD1 (5 bases). Trimming removed 3 bases at V and 11 bases at J, with 19 bases between. The CDR3 has 14 residues. Per germline, CDR1 LNHDA and CDR2 SQIVND (reference sequence). Drawing the rest from reference TRBV19 and TRBJ1-2, the complete variable domain is DGGITQSPKYLFRKEGQNVTLSCEQNLNHDAMYWYRQDPGQGLRLIYYSQIVNDFQKGDIAEGYSVSREKKESFPLTVTSAQKNPTAFYLCASSMETPGLGYTFGSGTRLTVV.

This chain joins TRBV28 and TRBJ1-4; D is undetermined. The V end lost 7 bases, the J end lost 3 bases, and 15 bases lay between the germline ends. This CDR3 has 15 residues. Per germline, CDR1 MDHEN and CDR2 SYDVKM. Here the CDR3 DNA reads TGTGCCAGCAAAAATGGCGGCGATCCTAATGAAAAACTGTTTTTT. Amino acid sequence: CASKNGGDPNEKLFF.

The chain recombines TRBV11-2 with TRBJ2-5; TRBD1 aligns across 7 bases. This CDR3 spans 14 amino acids. In germline, CDR1 is SGHAT, CDR2 FQNNGV. V was clipped by 5 bases and J by 4 bases; unmatched bases: 7. In DNA, the CDR3 is TGTGCCAGCAGCCCTCGGGACAGAAGAGAGACCCAGTACTTC. It codes for CASSPRDRRETQYF.

The gene calls are TRBV18 and TRBJ1-5, with 10 bases that match TRBD1. Germline assignment: CDR1 KGHSH and CDR2 LQKENI. V shed 5 bases, J shed 2 bases, and the junction held 6 bases outside the gene matches. CDR3 length: 16 residues. CDR3 protein: CASSTTGTGGNQPQHF. The DNA for the CDR3 is TGTGCCAGCTCAACGACCGGGACAGGGGGCAATCAGCCCCAGCATTTT.

The rearrangement links TRBV5-1 to TRBJ2-1; TRBD2 agrees at 9 bases. Germline V lookup: CDR1 SGHRS, CDR2 YFSETQ. This CDR3 region has 15 residues. Unmatched junction bases numbered 5, after V lost 4 bases and J lost 3 bases. CDR3 DNA sequence: TGCGCCAGCAGCCCTCCGACTAGCGGCTACAATGAGCAGTTCTTC. Its translation is CASSPPTSGYNEQFF.

The chain links TRBV28 to TRBJ2-2, with TRBD1 as a possible D gene (5 bases). The germline V and J ends were trimmed by 2 bases and 5 bases, with 12 bases remaining between them. The CDR3 has 15 amino acids. The germline gives CDR1 MDHEN, CDR2 SYDVKM. The CDR3 nucleotides are TGTGCCAGCAGTTTAGATGACAGACAAACCGGGGAGCTGTTTTTT. Translation: CASSLDDRQTGELFF.

J is TRBJ2-7 and V is TRBV5-1, with 9 bases that match TRBD1. The CDR3 has 15 residues. Trimming removed 0 bases from V and 6 bases from J; junction bases left unmatched: 7. In germline, CDR1 is SGHRS, CDR2 YFSETQ. CDR3 protein: CASSLEWTGEGEQYF. The CDR3 bases are TGCGCCAGCAGCTTGGAATGGACAGGGGAGGGCGAGCAGTACTTC.

This chain uses TRBV10-3 with TRBJ1-3; TRBD1 matches 9 bases. The V segment lost 6 bases and the J segment 0 bases; nucleotides outside the gene matches: 6. The CDR3 consists of 16 residues. The germline gives CDR1 ENHRY, CDR2 SYGVKD. The CDR3 DNA sequence: TGTGCCATCAGCGCGGACAGGGGTAGCTCTGGAAACACCATATATTTT. Residues: CAISADRGSSGNTIYF.

The chain joins TRBV10-3 to TRBJ1-4; the D gene is possibly TRBD1 (6 bases). This CDR3 region has 11 residues. V shed 10 bases and J shed 12 bases, with 15 bases lying between them. Germline V gives CDR1 ENHRY, CDR2 SYGVKD. The CDR3: CASQGMGELFF. In nucleotides, the CDR3 is TGTGCCAGTCAGGGGATGGGGGAACTGTTTTTT.

J is TRBJ2-7 and V is TRBV6-1; D is undetermined. Germline V gives CDR1 MNHNS, CDR2 SASEGT. This CDR3 has 15 amino acids. Trimming took off 2 bases at V and 6 bases at J, with 17 bases between the two ends. CDR3 region: CASSESTPYSSEQYF. The CDR3 bases are TGTGCCAGCAGTGAATCTACTCCGTATTCGAGCGAGCAGTACTTC.

CDR3 in DNA: TGCGCCAGCAGTGAAATAGCGGGAGGCGGAAAGCAGTTCTTC. This encodes CASSEIAGGGKQFF. V gene TRBV10-1 combines with J gene TRBJ2-1; TRBD2 aligns across 10 bases. V lost 3 bases to trimming and J lost 11 bases; unmatched junction nucleotides: 7. This CDR3 region has 14 residues. Germline CDR1 reads WNHNN; CDR2 reads SYGVQD (reference sequence).

The J gene is TRBJ2-7, the V gene TRBV7-2; the match to TRBD1 covers 10 bases. V lost 4 bases, J lost 3 bases, and 6 bases stayed unmatched. The CDR3 is 15 amino acids. CDR1 SGHTA and CDR2 FQGNSA come from the germline V gene. DNA for the CDR3: TGTGCCAGCAGCTCCCGGACAGGGGGACTCTACGAGCAGTACTTC. Translating gives CASSSRTGGLYEQYF.

The rearrangement uses TRBV6-1 and TRBJ1-1; a weak D match, TRBD1 (6 bases). The germline CDR1 and CDR2 sequences are MNHNS and SASEGT. CDR3 length: 12 amino acids. V dropped 7 bases and J dropped 8 bases, with 14 bases sitting between them. Here the CDR3 reads CASIAWTAEAFF. CDR3 sequence (DNA): TGTGCCAGCATCGCCTGGACAGCCGAAGCTTTCTTT.

This clone came up once. CDR3 sequence (DNA): TGTGCCAGCTCACCGCCAGATTTGAACACTGAAGCTTTCTTT. As protein: CASSPPDLNTEAFF. The rearrangement uses TRBV18 and TRBJ1-1; D remains ambiguous. The CDR3 is made up of 14 amino acids. Germline V gives CDR1 KGHSH, CDR2 LQKENI. V was cut by 3 bases and J by 0 bases, with 8 bases left in between. Full variable domain (remainder filled in from reference TRBV18 and TRBJ1-1): NAGVMQNPRHLVRRRGQEARLRCSPMKGHSHVYWYRQLPEEGLKFMVYLQKENIIDESGMPKERFSAEFPKEGPSILRIQQVVRGDSAAYFCASSPPDLNTEAFFGQGTRLTVV.

The chain joins TRBV4-3 to TRBJ2-3; TRBD1 aligns across 7 bases. The CDR3 loop spans 14 amino acids. The ends lost 4 bases at V and 2 bases at J; junction bases unmatched: 3. The germline CDR1 and CDR2 sequences are LGHNA and YSLEER. CDR3 region: CASSLQGVTDTQYF. The DNA for the CDR3 is TGCGCCAGCAGCCTTCAGGGGGTCACAGATACGCAGTATTTT.

V is TRBV30 and J is TRBJ1-2; 7 bases are shared with TRBD1. The germline CDR1 and CDR2 sequences are GTSNPN and SVGIG (reference sequence). The CDR3 has 15 residues. V was clipped by 2 bases and J by 8 bases; unmatched bases: 14. The CDR3 sequence is CAWSPPRAGGRGYTF. The CDR3 region has the DNA TGTGCCTGGAGTCCGCCCCGAGCAGGGGGTCGGGGCTACACCTTC.

There are a few counts of this clone. The V call is TRBV25-1, the J call TRBJ1-4, with 8 bases fitting TRBD1. The length of the CDR3 is 13 residues. The V gene's germline CDR1 is MGHDK and CDR2 SYGVNS. The junction had 7 bases not matched to a gene; V was cut back by 8 bases and J by 8 bases. CDR3 in DNA: TGTGCCAGCTGCGAGGACAGGGACGAAAAACTGTTTTTT. This encodes CASCEDRDEKLFF. Full variable domain (rest looked up from reference TRBV25-1 and TRBJ1-4): EADIYQTPRYLVIGTGKKITLECSQTMGHDKMYWYQQDPGMELHLIHYSYGVNSTEKGDLSSESTVSRIRTEHFPLTLESARPSHTSQYLCASCEDRDEKLFFGSGTQLSVL.